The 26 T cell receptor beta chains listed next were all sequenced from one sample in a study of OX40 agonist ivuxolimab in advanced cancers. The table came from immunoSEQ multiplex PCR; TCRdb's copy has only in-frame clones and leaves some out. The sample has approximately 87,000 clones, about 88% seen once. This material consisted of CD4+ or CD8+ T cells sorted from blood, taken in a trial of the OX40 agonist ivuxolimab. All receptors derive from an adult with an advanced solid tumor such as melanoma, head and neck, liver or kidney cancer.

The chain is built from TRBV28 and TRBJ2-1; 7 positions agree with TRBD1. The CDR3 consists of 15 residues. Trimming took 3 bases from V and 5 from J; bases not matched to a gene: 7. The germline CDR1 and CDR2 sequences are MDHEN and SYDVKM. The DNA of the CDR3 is TGTGCCAGCAGTTTTCGCCTAGGGGGCCACAATGAGCAGTTCTTC. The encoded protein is CASSFRLGGHNEQFF.

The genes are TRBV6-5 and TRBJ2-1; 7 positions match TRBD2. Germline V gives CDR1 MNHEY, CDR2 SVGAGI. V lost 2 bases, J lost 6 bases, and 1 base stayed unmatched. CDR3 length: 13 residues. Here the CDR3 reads CASSYPGGNEQFF. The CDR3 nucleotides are TGTGCCAGCAGTTACCCGGGGGGCAATGAGCAGTTCTTC.

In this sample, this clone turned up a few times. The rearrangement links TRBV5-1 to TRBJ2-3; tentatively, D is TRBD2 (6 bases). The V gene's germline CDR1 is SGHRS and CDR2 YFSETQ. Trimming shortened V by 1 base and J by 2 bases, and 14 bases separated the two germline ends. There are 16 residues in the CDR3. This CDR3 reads CASSLPSGQITDTQYF. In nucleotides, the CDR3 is TGCGCCAGCAGCTTGCCCAGCGGGCAAATCACAGATACGCAGTATTTT.

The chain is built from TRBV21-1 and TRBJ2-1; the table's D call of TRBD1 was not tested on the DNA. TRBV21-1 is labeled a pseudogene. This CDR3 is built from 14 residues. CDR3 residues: CASRTGSRYNEQFF. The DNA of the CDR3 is TGTGCCAGCAGGACAGGGTCTAGGTACAATGAGCAGTTCTTC.

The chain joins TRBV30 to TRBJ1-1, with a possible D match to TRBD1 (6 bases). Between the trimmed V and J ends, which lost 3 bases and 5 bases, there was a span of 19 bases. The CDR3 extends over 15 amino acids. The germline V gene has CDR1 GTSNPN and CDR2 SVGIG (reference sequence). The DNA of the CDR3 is TGTGCCTGGAGAAGGGGGGGCGCAGAGCGGACTGAAGCTTTCTTT. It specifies CAWRRGGAERTEAFF.

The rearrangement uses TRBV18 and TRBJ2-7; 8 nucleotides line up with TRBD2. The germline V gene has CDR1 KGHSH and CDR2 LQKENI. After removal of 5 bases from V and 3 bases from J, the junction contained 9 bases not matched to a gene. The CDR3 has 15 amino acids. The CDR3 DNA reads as TGTGCCAGCTCATCCTCCGCGGGGGGTGACTACGAGCAGTACTTC. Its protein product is CASSSSAGGDYEQYF.

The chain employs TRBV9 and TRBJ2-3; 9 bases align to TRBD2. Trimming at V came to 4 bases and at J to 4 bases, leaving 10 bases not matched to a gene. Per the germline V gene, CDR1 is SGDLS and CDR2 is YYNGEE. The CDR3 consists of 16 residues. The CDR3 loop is CASSPGGRALADTQYF. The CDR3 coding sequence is TGTGCCAGCAGCCCTGGCGGGAGGGCCTTGGCAGATACGCAGTATTTT.

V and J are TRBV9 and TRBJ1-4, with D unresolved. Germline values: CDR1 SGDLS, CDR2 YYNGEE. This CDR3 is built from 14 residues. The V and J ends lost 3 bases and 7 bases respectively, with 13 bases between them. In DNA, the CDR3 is TGTGCCAGCAGCGGGACCGTAACGGGTGAAAAACTGTTTTTT. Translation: CASSGTVTGEKLFF. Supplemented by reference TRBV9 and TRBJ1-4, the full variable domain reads DSGVTQTPKHLITATGQRVTLRCSPRSGDLSVYWYQQSLDQGLQFLIQYYNGEERAKGNILERFSAQQFPDLHSELNLSSLELGDSALYFCASSGTVTGEKLFFGSGTQLSVL.

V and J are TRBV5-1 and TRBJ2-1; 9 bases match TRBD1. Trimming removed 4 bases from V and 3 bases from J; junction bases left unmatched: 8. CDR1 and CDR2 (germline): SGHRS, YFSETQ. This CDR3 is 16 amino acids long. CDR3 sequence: CASSPNTGGGYNEQFF. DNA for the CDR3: TGCGCCAGCAGCCCTAATACAGGGGGCGGCTACAATGAGCAGTTCTTC.

Here the CDR3 reads CASSSDRENYGYTF. The CDR3 DNA follows: TGTGCCAGCTCATCGGACAGGGAAAACTATGGCTACACCTTC. The chain has TRBV18 and TRBJ1-2; 8 nucleotides match TRBD1. Germline CDR1 and CDR2: KGHSH and LQKENI. J gave up 2 bases and V 5 bases, and 4 bases lay outside the gene matches. The CDR3 totals 14 residues.

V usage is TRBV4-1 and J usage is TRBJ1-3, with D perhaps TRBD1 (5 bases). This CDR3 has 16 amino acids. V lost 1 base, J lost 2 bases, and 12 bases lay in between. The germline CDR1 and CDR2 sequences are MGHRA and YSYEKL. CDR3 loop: CASSQVFETAGNTIYF. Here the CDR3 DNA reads TGCGCCAGCAGCCAAGTCTTCGAGACAGCTGGAAACACCATATATTTT.

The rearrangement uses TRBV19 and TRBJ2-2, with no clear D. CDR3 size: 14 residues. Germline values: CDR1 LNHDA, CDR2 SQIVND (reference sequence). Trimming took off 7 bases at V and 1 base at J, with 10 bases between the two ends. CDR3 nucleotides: TGTGCCAGTAACCCCTGGTTGAACACCGGGGAGCTGTTTTTT. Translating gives CASNPWLNTGELFF.

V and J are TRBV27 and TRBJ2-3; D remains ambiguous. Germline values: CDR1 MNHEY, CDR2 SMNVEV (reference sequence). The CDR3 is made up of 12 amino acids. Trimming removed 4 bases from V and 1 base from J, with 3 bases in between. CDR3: CASSSRTDTQYF. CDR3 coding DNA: TGTGCCAGCAGTTCCCGCACAGATACGCAGTATTTT.

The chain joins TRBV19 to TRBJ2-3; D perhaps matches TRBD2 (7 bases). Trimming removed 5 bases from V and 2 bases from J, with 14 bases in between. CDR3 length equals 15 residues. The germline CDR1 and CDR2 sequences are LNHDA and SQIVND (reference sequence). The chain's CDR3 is CASSPGGGYTDTQYF. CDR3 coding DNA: TGTGCCAGTAGTCCGGGGGGCGGTTACACAGATACGCAGTATTTT.

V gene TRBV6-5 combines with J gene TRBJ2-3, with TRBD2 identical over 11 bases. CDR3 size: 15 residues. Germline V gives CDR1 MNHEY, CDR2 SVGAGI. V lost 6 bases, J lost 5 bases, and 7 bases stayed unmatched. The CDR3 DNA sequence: TGTGCCAGCAGCGGACTAGCGGGTTTCATAGATACGCAGTATTTT. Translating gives CASSGLAGFIDTQYF.

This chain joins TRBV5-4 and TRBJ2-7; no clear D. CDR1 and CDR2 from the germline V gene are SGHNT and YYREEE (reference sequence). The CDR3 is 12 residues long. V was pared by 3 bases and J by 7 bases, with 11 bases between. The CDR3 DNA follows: TGTGCCAGCAGCTGGCCCAACCGGGAGCAGTACTTC. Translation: CASSWPNREQYF.

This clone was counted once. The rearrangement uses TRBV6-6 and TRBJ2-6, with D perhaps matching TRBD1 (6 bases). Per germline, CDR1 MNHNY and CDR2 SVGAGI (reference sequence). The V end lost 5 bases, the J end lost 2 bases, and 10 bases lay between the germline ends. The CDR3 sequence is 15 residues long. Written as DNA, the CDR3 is TGTGCCAGCAGTCTACAGGGACCTGGGGCCAACGTCCTGACTTTC. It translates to CASSLQGPGANVLTF.

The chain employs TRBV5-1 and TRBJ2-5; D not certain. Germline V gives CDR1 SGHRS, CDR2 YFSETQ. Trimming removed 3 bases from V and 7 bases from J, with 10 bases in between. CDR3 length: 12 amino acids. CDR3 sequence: CASSSDLVTQYF. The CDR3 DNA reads TGCGCCAGCAGCTCTGACCTGGTGACCCAGTACTTC. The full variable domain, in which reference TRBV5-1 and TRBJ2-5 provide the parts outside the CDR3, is KAGVTQTPRYLIKTRGQQVTLSCSPISGHRSVSWYQQTPGQGLQFLFEYFSETQRNKGNFPGRFSGRQFSNSRSEMNVSTLELGDSALYLCASSSDLVTQYFGPGTRLLVL.

The CDR3 reads CASSSWGRADTQYF. The CDR3 coding sequence is TGTGCCAGCAGTTCCTGGGGAAGGGCAGATACGCAGTATTTT. The chain combines TRBV28 with TRBJ2-3; D not resolved. This CDR3 comprises 14 residues. V gave up 4 bases and J gave up 4 bases, with 12 bases separating them. Germline CDR1 and CDR2: MDHEN and SYDVKM.

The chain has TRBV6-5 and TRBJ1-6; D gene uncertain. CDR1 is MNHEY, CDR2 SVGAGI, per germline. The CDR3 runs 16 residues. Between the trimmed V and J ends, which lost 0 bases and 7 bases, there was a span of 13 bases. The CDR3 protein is CASSYSKYPGNSPLHF. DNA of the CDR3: TGTGCCAGCAGTTACTCGAAGTACCCGGGGAATTCACCCCTCCACTTT.

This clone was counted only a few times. CDR3 coding DNA: TGCGCCAGCAGCAGGGACAGCCATTTGAATGGCTACACCTTC. Translated, it gives CASSRDSHLNGYTF. This chain connects TRBV5-1 to TRBJ1-2; 7 bases align to TRBD1. Germline V gives CDR1 SGHRS, CDR2 YFSETQ. The CDR3 is made up of 14 amino acids. The trim removed 4 bases at V and 6 bases at J, leaving 9 bases unmatched.

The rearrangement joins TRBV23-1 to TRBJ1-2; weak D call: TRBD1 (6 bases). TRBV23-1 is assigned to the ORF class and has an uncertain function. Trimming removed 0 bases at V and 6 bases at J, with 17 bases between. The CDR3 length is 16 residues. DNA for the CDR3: TGCGCCAGCAGTCAATCGTTTTGGGGGGCGCGGCATGGCTACACCTTC. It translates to CASSQSFWGARHGYTF.

CDR3 loop: CASSSLPGYNEQFF. In DNA form, the CDR3 reads TGTGCCAGCAGCTCCCTCCCGGGCTACAATGAGCAGTTCTTC. The rearrangement uses TRBV11-2 and TRBJ2-1; D not certain. The V end was cut by 4 bases, the J end by 3 bases, with 10 bases between. CDR3 size: 14 residues. Per germline, CDR1 SGHAT and CDR2 FQNNGV.

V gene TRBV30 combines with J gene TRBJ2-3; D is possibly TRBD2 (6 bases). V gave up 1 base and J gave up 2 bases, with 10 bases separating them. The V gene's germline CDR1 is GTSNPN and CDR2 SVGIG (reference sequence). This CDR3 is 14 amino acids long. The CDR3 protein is CAWSEGLLTDTQYF. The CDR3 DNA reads TGTGCCTGGAGTGAGGGACTTCTCACAGATACGCAGTATTTT.

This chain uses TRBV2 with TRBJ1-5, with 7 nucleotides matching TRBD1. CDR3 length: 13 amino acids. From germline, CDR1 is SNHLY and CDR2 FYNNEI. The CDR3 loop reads CASRNRGGQPQHF. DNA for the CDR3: TGTGCTAGCCGGAACAGGGGCGGCCAGCCCCAGCATTTT.

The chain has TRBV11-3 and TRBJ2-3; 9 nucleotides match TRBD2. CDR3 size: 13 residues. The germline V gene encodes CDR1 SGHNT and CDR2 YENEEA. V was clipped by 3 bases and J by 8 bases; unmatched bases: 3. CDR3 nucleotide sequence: TGTGCCAGCAGCTTGACTAGCGGTGGTACGCAGTATTTT. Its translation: CASSLTSGGTQYF.